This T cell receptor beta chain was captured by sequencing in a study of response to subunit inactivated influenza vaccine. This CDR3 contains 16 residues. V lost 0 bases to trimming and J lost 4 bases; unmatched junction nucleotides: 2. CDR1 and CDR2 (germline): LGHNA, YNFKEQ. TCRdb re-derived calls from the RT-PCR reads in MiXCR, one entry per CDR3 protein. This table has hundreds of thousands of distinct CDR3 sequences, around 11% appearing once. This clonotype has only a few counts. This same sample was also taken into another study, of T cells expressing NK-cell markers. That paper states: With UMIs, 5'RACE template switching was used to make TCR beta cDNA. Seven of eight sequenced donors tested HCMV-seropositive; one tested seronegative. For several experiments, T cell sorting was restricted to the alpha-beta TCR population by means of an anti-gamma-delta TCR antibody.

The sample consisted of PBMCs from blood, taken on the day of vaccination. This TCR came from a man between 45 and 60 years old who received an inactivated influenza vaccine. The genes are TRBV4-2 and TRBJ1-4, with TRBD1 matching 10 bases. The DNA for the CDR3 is TGTGCCAGCAGCCAAGATTGGACAGGGGGTAATGAAAAACTGTTTTTT. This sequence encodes CASSQDWTGGNEKLFF.